These 19 T cell receptor beta chains originate from one sample sequenced in a study of T cell responses to AZD1222 COVID-19 vaccine. Assay: immunoSEQ multiplex PCR; the TCRdb copy retains only in-frame clones and omits some. The sample yields 140,000 to 150,000 clones, 82% seen once. This specimen was peripheral blood, taken on day 0 of MenACWY control vaccination. The receptors were gathered from an adult in good health.

In DNA form, the CDR3 reads TGTGCCAGCAGCCAGACAGGGGACAATTCACCCCTCCACTTT. As protein: CASSQTGDNSPLHF. The chain joins TRBV9 to TRBJ1-6; 8 nucleotides line up with TRBD1. This CDR3 spans 14 amino acids. In germline, CDR1 is SGDLS, CDR2 YYNGEE. V gave up 4 bases and J gave up 7 bases; unmatched junction bases: 4.

The J gene is TRBJ1-2, the V gene TRBV7-9; D might be TRBD1 (5 bases). CDR1 SEHNR and CDR2 FQNEAQ come from the germline V gene (reference sequence). Trimming removed 6 bases at V and 0 bases at J, with 23 bases between. This CDR3 has 18 residues. The CDR3 DNA sequence: TGTGCCAGCAGTTCAACCCGGGCCGCGGGGGGTGCTAACTATGGCTACACCTTC. It specifies CASSSTRAAGGANYGYTF.

The chain links TRBV5-1 to TRBJ1-6, with TRBD1 matching 9 bases. This CDR3 comprises 17 residues. The germline CDR1 and CDR2 sequences are SGHRS and YFSETQ. V was pared by 3 bases and J by 10 bases, with 14 bases of the junction left unmatched. The CDR3 loop reads CASSYTDPGQGGSPLHF. DNA of the CDR3: TGCGCCAGCAGCTACACCGACCCGGGACAGGGAGGATCACCCCTCCACTTT.

V and J are TRBV12-3 or TRBV12-4 and TRBJ1-5, with unresolved D. The CDR3 is made up of 13 amino acids. V lost 3 bases and J 9 bases, leaving 12 bases between the germline ends. In DNA, the CDR3 is TGTGCCAGCAGTTTGGGAGACCCTCGGCCCCAGCATTTT. It specifies CASSLGDPRPQHF.

J is TRBJ2-7 and V is TRBV11-2, with D uncertain. This CDR3 spans 12 amino acids. Per germline, CDR1 SGHAT and CDR2 FQNNGV. Trimming left V 0 bases short and J 4 bases short, with 4 bases between. CDR3 residues: CASSLEGYEQYV. The CDR3, as DNA: TGTGCCAGCAGCTTAGAGGGTTACGAGCAGTACGTC.

The V call is TRBV3-1 (or the pseudogene TRBV3-2), the J call TRBJ1-1; no firm D call. The CDR3 covers 13 residues. Trimming cost V 1 base and J 6 bases, with 9 bases left between them. CDR1 is LGHDT and CDR2 is YNNKEL in the germline V gene (reference sequence). DNA of the CDR3: TGTGCCAGCAGCCAAGGGGGTGGGGCTGAAGCTTTCTTT. Translated, it gives CASSQGGGAEAFF.

This clone was counted only a few times. V usage is TRBV6-5 and J usage is TRBJ1-1, with unresolved D. The CDR3 sequence is 14 residues long. The V gene lost 4 bases and the J gene lost 4 bases, with 13 bases spanning the gap. Germline values: CDR1 MNHEY, CDR2 SVGAGI. The CDR3 bases are TGTGCCAGCAGTTCCGACCCAGAGAGCACTGAAGCTTTCTTT. This encodes CASSSDPESTEAFF.

This sequence joins TRBV15 and TRBJ2-2, with D possibly being TRBD1 (6 bases). The CDR3 loop spans 15 amino acids. Germline-derived CDR1 and CDR2 are LNHNV and YYDKDF (reference sequence). V shed 5 bases and J shed 1 base, with 11 bases lying between them. In DNA, the CDR3 is TGTGCCACCAGCCCTTTACAGGGGAACACCGGGGAGCTGTTTTTT. Its protein product is CATSPLQGNTGELFF.

The chain joins TRBV14 to TRBJ1-1, with D maybe TRBD1 (5 bases). Trimming shortened V by 1 base and J by 3 bases, and 9 bases separated the two germline ends. Germline V gives CDR1 SGHDN, CDR2 FVKESK. The CDR3 runs 14 residues. The CDR3: CASSQGGMDTEAFF. CDR3 sequence (DNA): TGTGCCAGCAGCCAAGGGGGGATGGACACTGAAGCTTTCTTT.

The CDR3 DNA reads TGTGCCATCAGTGAGTCTCGGGGGGCGAATGGCTACACCTTC. The encoded protein is CAISESRGANGYTF. This chain connects TRBV10-3 to TRBJ1-2; D may be TRBD1 (6 bases). The germline V gene has CDR1 ENHRY and CDR2 SYGVKD. The V end lost 0 bases, the J end lost 6 bases, and 11 bases lay between the germline ends. The CDR3 covers 14 residues.

This clone was seen just once. The chain links TRBV6-5 to TRBJ1-2, with TRBD1 identical over 7 bases. Trimming at V came to 2 bases and at J to 4 bases, leaving 7 bases not matched to a gene. The CDR3 is made up of 15 amino acids. Germline CDR1 and CDR2: MNHEY and SVGAGI. CDR3 sequence (DNA): TGTGCCAGCAGTTACCAATGGACAGGCGGCTATGGCTACACCTTC. This codes for CASSYQWTGGYGYTF.

The V and J genes are TRBV18 and TRBJ1-6, with 9 nucleotides matching TRBD1. Germline V gene sequence: CDR1 KGHSH, CDR2 LQKENI. Trimming at V came to 3 bases and at J to 8 bases, leaving 5 bases not matched to a gene. This CDR3 region has 15 residues. The CDR3 DNA reads as TGTGCCAGCTCACCCGGGACAGGGCACGATTCACCCCTCCACTTT. Translating it yields CASSPGTGHDSPLHF.

V and J are TRBV5-1 and TRBJ2-5; the match to TRBD1 covers 9 bases. CDR3 length equals 15 residues. V was clipped by 0 bases and J by 0 bases; unmatched bases: 0. Germline loops: CDR1 SGHRS, CDR2 YFSETQ. CDR3 bases: TGCGCCAGCAGCTTGGGGACAGGGGACCAAGAGACCCAGTACTTC. Protein sequence: CASSLGTGDQETQYF.

CDR3 protein: CAISNTGHRVPHEQYF. DNA for the CDR3: TGTGCCATCAGCAACACGGGCCACAGGGTCCCCCACGAGCAGTACTTC. The V and J genes are TRBV10-3 and TRBJ2-7, with D possibly being TRBD1 (6 bases). Germline CDR1 is ENHRY and CDR2 is SYGVKD. Trimming cost V 6 bases and J 5 bases, with 23 bases left between them. The length of the CDR3 is 16 residues.

V usage is TRBV19 and J usage is TRBJ2-1; 10 nucleotides agree with TRBD1. Germline CDR1 LNHDA, CDR2 SQIVND (reference sequence). The trim removed 6 bases at V and 3 bases at J, leaving 2 bases unmatched. This CDR3 is built from 14 residues. The chain's CDR3 is CASRDRGNYNEQFF. The CDR3 nucleotides read TGTGCCAGTAGGGACAGGGGGAACTACAATGAGCAGTTCTTC.

The chain recombines TRBV30 with TRBJ1-2, with D perhaps TRBD1 (5 bases). Trimming took off 2 bases at V and 2 bases at J, with 6 bases between the two ends. Germline CDR1 GTSNPN, CDR2 SVGIG (reference sequence). This CDR3 contains 12 residues. The CDR3 DNA is TGTGCCTGGAGTTCAGGGAACTATGGCTACACCTTC. Protein: CAWSSGNYGYTF. Together with reference TRBV30 and TRBJ1-2, the CDR3 gives the full variable domain: SQTIHQWPATLVQPVGSPLSLECTVEGTSNPNLYWYRQAAGRGLQLLFYSVGIGQISSEVPQNLSASRPQDRQFILSSKKLLLSDSGFYLCAWSSGNYGYTFGSGTRLTVV.

About this clone itself: In the same sample, other DNA sequences code for this CDR3. The rearrangement joins TRBV19 to TRBJ1-5, with D tentatively TRBD1 (5 bases). The CDR3 runs 14 residues. The germline V gene encodes CDR1 LNHDA and CDR2 SQIVND (reference sequence). V was cut by 5 bases and J by 0 bases, with 8 bases left in between. Written as DNA, the CDR3 is TGTGCCAGTAGTCGACAGAATAGCAATCAGCCCCAGCATTTT. This codes for CASSRQNSNQPQHF.

The chain couples TRBV13 to TRBJ1-1, with a weak D call TRBD1 (6 bases). CDR1 is PRHDT and CDR2 is FYEKMQ in the germline V gene (reference sequence). CDR3 length: 15 residues. Trimming took 6 bases from V and 2 from J, leaving 16 bases between them. CDR3 loop: CASSPGVRANTEAFF. CDR3 DNA: TGTGCCAGCAGTCCAGGGGTTCGGGCTAACACTGAAGCTTTCTTT.

This clone has more than one count but fewer than ten. The chain recombines TRBV5-6 with TRBJ2-2; D ambiguous. V lost 3 bases to trimming and J lost 4 bases, with 10 bases between them. CDR3 length: 14 residues. From germline, CDR1 is SGHDT and CDR2 YYEEEE. CDR3 nucleotide sequence: TGTGCCAGCAGCTGGGCAATGGGCACCGGGGAGCTGTTTTTT. It encodes CASSWAMGTGELFF.